This T cell receptor beta chain was captured by sequencing in a study of blood T cell repertoires in COVID-19 (TCRdb year 2020). Context from the whole study: Samples from collaborators originated in the United States, Italy and Spain and spanned both the acute and convalescent phases of COVID-19. Nearly every sample came with metadata listing a de-identified subject ID, COVID-19 status, age in years and sex. Where HLA class I and class II types were available, the types were taken from metadata supplied by the sample provider, not from assay-based typing. The material from the prospective study consisted of cDNA or gDNA derived from T cells, B-cell-depleted T cells, or PBMCs. The dataset comprised deeply sampled blood TCRbeta repertoires from subjects exposed to, actively infected with, or recovered from COVID-19. The repertoires were released in a freely available public database meant as a resource for research on the immune response to SARS-CoV-2. Samples came from the ongoing ImmuneRACE study (first 160 participants) plus 1,254 subjects from 6 global collaborators. The research as a whole found: The amount of clinical and demographic metadata varied by source and participant and was provided uncurated.

The CDR3 covers 15 residues, taking in both the cysteine and the phenylalanine. Just the 45-base CDR3 DNA is kept, in frame starting at base 1. For CDR1 and CDR2, the germline V gene (reference sequence) lists LGHDT and YNNKEL. Deletion took 3 bases off V and 7 bases off J, with a span of 13 bases between the germline ends. The immunoSEQ Assay, a bias-controlled multiplex PCR, was used to amplify TCRbeta CDR3 regions from genomic DNA. The original pipeline was this. The number of nucleated cells in each sample was estimated from the amplification of reference gene primers within the assay. To quantify the absolute abundance of each unique TCRbeta CDR3 rearrangement, sequence reads were collapsed and filtered. For each sample, productive Simpson clonality was calculated as the square root of Simpson's diversity index across productive rearrangements. Held by TCRdb, this immuneACCESS table contains in-frame sequences only and omits some clones. Under half of the omission traces to an unresolved V gene where checked; the cause of the rest is unknown. The D gene and trimming were derived from the DNA, and the V and J assignments and clone size from that table. In this sample the table shows 150,000 to 200,000 clones, roughly 89% of which occur a single time. Over 3.5% of the sample lies in the top ten.

Note on this clone: Its target antigen remains unknown. It has no much larger one-base neighbor in the sample; base qualities were not kept.

Each collaborating institution followed its own protocols to collect whole blood in K2EDTA tubes. For TCRbeta analysis, collaborators shipped samples as frozen whole blood, isolated PBMCs, or DNA extracted from either of those sample types. The V gene is TRBV3-1 (or the pseudogene TRBV3-2) and the J gene is TRBJ1-6; D gene: possibly TRBD1, on 6 matching bases. The sequence was collected from a man younger than 30 with active or convalescent COVID-19. Sequenced sample: peripheral blood. CDR3 sequence: CASSQVPGVNSPLHF. The DNA sequence follows: TGTGCCAGCAGCCAGGTCCCAGGGGTAAATTCACCCCTCCACTTT.